This T cell receptor beta chain was sequenced during a study of blood T cell repertoires in COVID-19 (dated by TCRdb to the early 2020s). Some background on the complete study: Collaborator samples came from the United States, Italy and Spain and covered acute and convalescent phases of COVID-19. Where HLA class I and class II types were available, the types were taken from metadata supplied by the sample provider, not from assay-based typing. The prospective study material was composed of cDNA or gDNA derived from T cells, B-cell-depleted T cells, or PBMCs. Sample metadata almost always included a de-identified subject ID, COVID-19 status, age in years and sex. The dataset comprised deeply sampled blood TCRbeta repertoires from subjects exposed to, actively infected with, or recovered from COVID-19. The samples were drawn from the first 160 participants of the ongoing ImmuneRACE study and from about 1,200 subjects provided by 6 global collaborators. A freely available public database, intended as a resource for researchers studying the immune response to SARS-CoV-2, is where the repertoires were released. On the study overall, not on this receptor specifically: The amount of clinical and demographic metadata varied by source and participant and was provided uncurated.

From V the trimming removes 4 bases and from J it removes 0 bases, while the gene matches leave 6 bases of the junction unaccounted for. In the germline V gene, CDR1 corresponds to SGHTA and CDR2 to FQGTGA. The cysteine opens and the phenylalanine closes a CDR3 of 16 amino acids. The entry retains the CDR3 DNA only, 48 bases that are in frame from base 1. Whole blood was collected in K2EDTA tubes by collaborating institutions according to the institutions' own protocols. For TCRbeta analysis, collaborators shipped samples in one of three forms: frozen whole blood, isolated PBMCs, or DNA extracted from either of those sample types. TCRbeta CDR3 regions were amplified from genomic DNA by means of the immunoSEQ Assay, a bias-controlled multiplex PCR. As for the authors' bioinformatics: The number of nucleated cells in each sample was estimated by amplification of reference gene primers within the assay. To quantify the absolute abundance of each unique TCRbeta CDR3 rearrangement, sequence reads were collapsed and filtered. For each sample, productive Simpson clonality was calculated as the square root of Simpson's diversity index over productive rearrangements. Not all clones reach the TCRdb copy of this immuneACCESS table, which keeps in-frame sequences only. Checked studies attribute under half of the gap to unresolved V genes and leave the rest unexplained. V and J calls and clone size come straight from that table; D and trimming were deduced from the DNA. Recorded for this sample are more than 95,000 clones; around 83% of them occurred a single time. Jointly, the top ten make up 5.5% to 6% of the sample.

Concerning this clone itself: The antigen it binds to is not known. Per-base qualities were not stored, and no clone one base away is much larger.

The V gene is TRBV7-3 and the J gene is TRBJ2-3; 8 of the junction bases match TRBD2. Input material: peripheral blood. This TCR was recovered from a man older than 75 with active or convalescent COVID-19. The nucleotides read TGTGCCAGCAGCTACCGAGTAGCGGGGAGCACAGATACGCAGTATTTT. Its protein reads: CASSYRVAGSTDTQYF.